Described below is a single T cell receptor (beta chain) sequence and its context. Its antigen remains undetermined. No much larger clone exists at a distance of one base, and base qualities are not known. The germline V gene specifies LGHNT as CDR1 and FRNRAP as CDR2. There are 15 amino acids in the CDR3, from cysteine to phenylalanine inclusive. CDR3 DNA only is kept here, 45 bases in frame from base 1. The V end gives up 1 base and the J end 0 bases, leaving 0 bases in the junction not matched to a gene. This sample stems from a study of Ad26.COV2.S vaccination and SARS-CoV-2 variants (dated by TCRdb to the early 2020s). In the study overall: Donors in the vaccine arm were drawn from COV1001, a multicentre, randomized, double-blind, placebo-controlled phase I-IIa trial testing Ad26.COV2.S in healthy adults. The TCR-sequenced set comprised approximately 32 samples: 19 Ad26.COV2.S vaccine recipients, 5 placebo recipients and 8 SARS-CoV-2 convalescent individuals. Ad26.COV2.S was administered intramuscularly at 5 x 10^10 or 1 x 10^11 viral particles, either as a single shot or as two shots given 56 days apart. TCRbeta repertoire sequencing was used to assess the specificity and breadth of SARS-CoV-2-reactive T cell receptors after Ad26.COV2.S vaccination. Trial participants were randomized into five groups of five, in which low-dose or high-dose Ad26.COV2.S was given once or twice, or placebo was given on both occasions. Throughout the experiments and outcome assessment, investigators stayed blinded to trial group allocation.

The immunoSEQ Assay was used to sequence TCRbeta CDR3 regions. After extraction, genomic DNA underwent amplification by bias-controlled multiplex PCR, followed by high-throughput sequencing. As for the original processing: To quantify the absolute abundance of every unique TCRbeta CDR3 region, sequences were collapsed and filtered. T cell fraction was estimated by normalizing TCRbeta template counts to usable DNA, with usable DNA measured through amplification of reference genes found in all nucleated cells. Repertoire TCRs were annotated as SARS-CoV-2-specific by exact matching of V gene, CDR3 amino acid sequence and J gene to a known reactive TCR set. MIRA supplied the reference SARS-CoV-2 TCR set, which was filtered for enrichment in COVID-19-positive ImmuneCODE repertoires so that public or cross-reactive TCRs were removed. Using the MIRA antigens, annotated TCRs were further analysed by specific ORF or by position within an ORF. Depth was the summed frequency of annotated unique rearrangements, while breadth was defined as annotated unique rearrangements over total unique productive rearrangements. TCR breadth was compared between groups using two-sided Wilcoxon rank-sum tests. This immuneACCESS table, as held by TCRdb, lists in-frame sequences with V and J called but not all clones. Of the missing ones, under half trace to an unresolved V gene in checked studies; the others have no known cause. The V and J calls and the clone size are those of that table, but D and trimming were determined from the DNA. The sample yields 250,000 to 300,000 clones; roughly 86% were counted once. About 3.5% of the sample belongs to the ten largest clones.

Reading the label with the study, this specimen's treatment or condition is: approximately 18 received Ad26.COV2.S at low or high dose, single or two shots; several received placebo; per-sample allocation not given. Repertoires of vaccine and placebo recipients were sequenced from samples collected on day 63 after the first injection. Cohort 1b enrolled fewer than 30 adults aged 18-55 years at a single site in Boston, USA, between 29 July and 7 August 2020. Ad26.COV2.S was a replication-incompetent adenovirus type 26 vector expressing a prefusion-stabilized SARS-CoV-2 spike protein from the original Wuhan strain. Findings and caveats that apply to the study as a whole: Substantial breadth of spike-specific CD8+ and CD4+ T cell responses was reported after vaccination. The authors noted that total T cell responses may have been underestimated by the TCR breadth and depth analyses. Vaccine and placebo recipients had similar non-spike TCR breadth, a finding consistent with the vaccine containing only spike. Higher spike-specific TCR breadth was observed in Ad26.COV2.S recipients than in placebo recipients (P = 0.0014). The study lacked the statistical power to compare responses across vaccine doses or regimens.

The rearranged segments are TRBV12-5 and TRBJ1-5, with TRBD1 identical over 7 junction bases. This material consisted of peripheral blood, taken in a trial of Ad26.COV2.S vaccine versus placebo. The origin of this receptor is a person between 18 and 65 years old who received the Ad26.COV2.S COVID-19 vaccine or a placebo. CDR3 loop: CASGLGQGSNQPQHF. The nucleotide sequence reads TGTGCTAGTGGTTTGGGACAGGGTAGCAATCAGCCCCAGCATTTT.